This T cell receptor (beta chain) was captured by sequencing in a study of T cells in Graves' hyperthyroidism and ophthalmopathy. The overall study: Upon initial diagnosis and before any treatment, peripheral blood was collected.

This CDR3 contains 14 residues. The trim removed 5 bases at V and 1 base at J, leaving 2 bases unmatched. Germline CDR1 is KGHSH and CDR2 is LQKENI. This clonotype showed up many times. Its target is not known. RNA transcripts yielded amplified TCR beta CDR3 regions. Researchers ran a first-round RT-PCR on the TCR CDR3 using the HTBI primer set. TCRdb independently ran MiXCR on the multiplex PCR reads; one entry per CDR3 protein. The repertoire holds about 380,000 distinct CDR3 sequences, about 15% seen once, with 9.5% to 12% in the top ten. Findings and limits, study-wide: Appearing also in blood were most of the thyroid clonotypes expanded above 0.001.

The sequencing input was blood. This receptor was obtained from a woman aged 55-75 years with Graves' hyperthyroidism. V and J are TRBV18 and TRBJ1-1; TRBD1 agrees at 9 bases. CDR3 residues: CASSEGQGNTEAFF. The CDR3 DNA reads TGTGCCAGCTCAGAGGGACAGGGGAACACTGAAGCTTTCTTT.